The source of this T cell receptor beta chain is a study of T cell responses to AZD1222 COVID-19 vaccine. General observations from the study: A mostly white British donor set with more females was recruited, and clonal diversity was possibly underestimated. All repertoire sampling was performed exclusively after the peak T cell response.

Data came from immunoSEQ multiplex PCR; TCRdb stores just in-frame clones and leaves some out. The clone table shows 150,000 or so clones, with the ten largest holding 2.2%. This CDR3 has 14 residues. Comment on this clone: Its specificity is unknown.

This TCR came from an adult in good health. The chain joins TRBV21-1 to TRBJ2-7; the table gives TRBD2 as D, unverified against the DNA. TRBV21-1 is classified as a pseudogene. Sequencing was carried out using peripheral blood. DNA for the CDR3: TGTGCCAGCAGGCTAGCGGGGTTTCGGCACGAGCAGTACTTC. Translation: CASRLAGFRHEQYF.